These T cell receptor beta chains were read from a single sample in a study of blood T cells in healthy people across ages. TCRdb reanalysed the 5' RACE reads using MiXCR and keeps one entry per CDR3 protein. The table records some 760,000 distinct CDR3 sequences, roughly 25% of them present only once. The same data also contributed to another study, on T cells of mothers and their children.

The sample consisted of blood. Receptors were obtained from a boy aged 5-17 years in good health. CDR3s include the opening cysteine and the closing phenylalanine or tryptophan. D genes are given only for firm matches. Only some rows state a clone size, as once, few, many or a class for expanded clones.

j_call,v_call,d_call,clone_size,cdr3_nt,cdr3_aa
TRBJ1-5,TRBV6-6,-,-,TGTGCCAGCAGTACGGAGGGAAGCAATCAGCCCCAGCATTTT,CASSTEGSNQPQHF
TRBJ1-2,TRBV29-1,TRBD1,few,TGCAGCGTCCTACTAGGACAGGGTGCTAATGGCTACACCTTC,CSVLLGQGANGYTF
TRBJ2-5,TRBV25-1,TRBD1,-,TGTGCCAGCAGTCGACAGGGGGCAAGAGAGACCCAGTACTTC,CASSRQGARETQYF
TRBJ2-1,TRBV10-2,-,-,TGCGCCAGCAGTTTAAGTGCAATAGCGAGTGACAATGAGCAGTTCTTC,CASSLSAIASDNEQFF
TRBJ1-5,TRBV7-2,-,few,TGTGCCAGCAGCTTAGCGAATAGCAATCAGCCCCAGCATTTT,CASSLANSNQPQHF
TRBJ2-7,TRBV6-6,TRBD1,-,TGTGCCAGTTCCCCGGGACAGGCATCCGAGCAGTACTTC,CASSPGQASEQYF
TRBJ2-1,TRBV7-2,TRBD2,few,TGTGCCAGCAGCTTATCAGCGGGGGTCGGCCAGAATGAGCAGTTCTTC,CASSLSAGVGQNEQFF
TRBJ1-1,TRBV2,-,few,TGTGCCAGCAGCGACAGGTCTCCCGAGAACACTGAAGCTTTCTTT,CASSDRSPENTEAFF
TRBJ1-2,TRBV11-2,-,-,TGTGCCAGCAGCTCACCGACGGCGTACTATGGCTACACCTTC,CASSSPTAYYGYTF
TRBJ2-1,TRBV20-1,TRBD2,-,TGCAGTGCTAGGGAACCTAGGAGCGGGGGGGCCTTTGAGCAGTTCTTC,CSAREPRSGGAFEQFF
TRBJ2-7,TRBV7-2,TRBD2,-,TGTGCCAGCAGCTTAGTTGCGGGAGCGCGAGAGCAGTACTTC,CASSLVAGAREQYF
TRBJ1-5,TRBV7-2,TRBD1,-,TGTACCAGCAGCTTAGCGAAAGGGGGCCAGCCCCAGCATTTT,CTSSLAKGGQPQHF
TRBJ2-5,TRBV5-5,-,few,TGTGCCAGCAGCTTGAGGGTTCGGGGTTTTGTAGAGACCCAGTACTTC,CASSLRVRGFVETQYF
TRBJ2-1,TRBV29-1,-,few,TGCAGCGTTAGCGCTTACGGGGGGCTTGAGCAGTTCTTC,CSVSAYGGLEQFF
TRBJ1-1,TRBV10-3,-,-,TGTGCCATCAGTCCGGGGGGTTACACTGAAGCTTTCTTT,CAISPGGYTEAFF
TRBJ1-2,TRBV5-1,-,-,TGCGCCAGCAGCACGGAACAGGGAAGCTATGGCTACACCTTC,CASSTEQGSYGYTF
TRBJ2-1,TRBV5-1,-,-,TGCGCCAGCAGCTTGGACTCCCGGGAGCAGTTCTTC,CASSLDSREQFF
TRBJ2-7,TRBV5-1,TRBD1,-,TGCGCCAGCAGTATCCAGGGACAGACCTACGAGCAGTACTTC,CASSIQGQTYEQYF
TRBJ2-1,TRBV6-2/TRBV6-3,TRBD2,-,TGTGCCAGCAGAAAAGCGGGAGTTGATGAGCAGTTCTTC,CASRKAGVDEQFF
TRBJ2-7,TRBV29-1,-,-,TGCAGCGTTGGGGCAGGGTCGGCCTACGAGCAGTACTTC,CSVGAGSAYEQYF
TRBJ2-5,TRBV6-2/TRBV6-3,TRBD2,-,TGTGCCAGCAAACCCGCGTCAAGACTAGCGGGGAATTTCTTC,CASKPASRLAGNFF
TRBJ1-2,TRBV24-1,-,-,TGTGCCACCAGTGGTTACGAGGTGGACTATGGCTACACCTTC,CATSGYEVDYGYTF
TRBJ2-7,TRBV20-1,-,few,TGCAGTGCTAGTGGTACTTTGGTTCAGGATTACTCCTACGAGCAGTACTTC,CSASGTLVQDYSYEQYF
TRBJ2-2,TRBV28,-,few,TGTGCCAGCAGTTCTGGACGAGGGGGGAGTGGTTTGGGCGGGGAGCTGTTTTTT,CASSSGRGGSGLGGELFF
TRBJ1-2,TRBV7-9,-,few,TGTGCCAGCAGCTTTGGAGGGAATGGCTACACCTTC,CASSFGGNGYTF
TRBJ2-7,TRBV18,-,few,TGTGCCAGCTCACCATCATCCGGGACGGGATTTGGCGAGCAGTACTTC,CASSPSSGTGFGEQYF
TRBJ2-7,TRBV6-2/TRBV6-3,-,few,TGTGCCAGCAGTTACTCGTGGCGGCAAGACGTTATCTCCTACGAGCAGTACTTC,CASSYSWRQDVISYEQYF
TRBJ2-4,TRBV7-2,-,-,TGTGCCAGCAGCCGTAGGGGGGGGGCTAAAAACATTCAGCACTTC,CASSRRGGAKNIQHF
TRBJ2-1,TRBV29-1,-,-,TGCAGCTCCTACTCGCCTATTCGCTTGAATGAGCAGTTCTTC,CSSYSPIRLNEQFF
TRBJ2-1,TRBV29-1,TRBD1,-,TGCAGCGCTGACAGGGTGGATGAGCAGTTCTTC,CSADRVDEQFF
TRBJ2-3,TRBV20-1,TRBD1,-,TGCAGTGCCTCCCCCGGGACAGGGCGCACAGATACGCAGTATTTT,CSASPGTGRTDTQYF
TRBJ1-4,TRBV12-3/TRBV12-4,-,few,TGTGCCAGCGGAAGGGAAAATTCTAATGAAAAACTGTTTTTT,CASGRENSNEKLFF
TRBJ2-7,TRBV5-1,TRBD1,few,TGCGCCAGCAGCTTCGACGGACAGGCGAGCTCCTACGAGCAGTACTTC,CASSFDGQASSYEQYF
TRBJ2-5,TRBV6-6,-,-,TGTGCCAGCAGTCCTATAGGGACCCAAGAGACCCAGTACTTC,CASSPIGTQETQYF
TRBJ2-7,TRBV5-1,TRBD2,few,TGCGCCAGCAGCTTTCATTGGACTAGCGGAGCCTTTTTCTACGAGCAGTACTTC,CASSFHWTSGAFFYEQYF
TRBJ1-1,TRBV11-2,-,few,TGTGCCAGCAGCTTAGATCCTATGGGAGCTTCTATGAACACTGAAGCTTTCTTT,CASSLDPMGASMNTEAFF
TRBJ1-2,TRBV7-2,-,-,TGTGCCAGCAGCTTAGGTGGGGCAGGGGAGTCTTCTGGCTACACCTTC,CASSLGGAGESSGYTF
TRBJ2-2,TRBV5-4,-,few,TGTGCCAGCAGCTCGGGACCCGCGGCCGGGGAGCTGTTTTTT,CASSSGPAAGELFF
TRBJ2-1,TRBV24-1,TRBD1,few,TGTGCCACCAGTGAGTCCGGGACAGGGGGCCGTGAGCAGTTCTTC,CATSESGTGGREQFF
TRBJ2-3,TRBV29-1,-,-,TGCAGCGTGGGGATCCCAAGTAGCACAGATACGCAGTATTTT,CSVGIPSSTDTQYF
TRBJ2-7,TRBV7-9,TRBD1,-,TGTGCCAGCAGCTCCAAGGGACAGGGAGCCTACGAGCAGTACTTC,CASSSKGQGAYEQYF
TRBJ1-1,TRBV18,-,few,TGTGCCAGCTCACTCCAGGCGGGGGAAGCTTTCTTT,CASSLQAGEAFF
TRBJ2-1,TRBV29-1,-,-,TGCAGCGTCCTCCTTCACACCAATGAGCAGTTCTTC,CSVLLHTNEQFF
TRBJ1-6,TRBV6-5,-,few,TGTGCCAGCACCACGGGACGGGGGGGAAATTCACCCCTCCACTTT,CASTTGRGGNSPLHF
TRBJ2-7,TRBV4-1,-,-,TGCGCCAGCAGCCAAGTGGGGGCCGGGTACGAGCAGTACTTC,CASSQVGAGYEQYF
TRBJ2-7,TRBV6-5,TRBD2,few,TGTGCCAGCAGGACTAGCGGGAGTCGCGAGCAGTACTTC,CASRTSGSREQYF
TRBJ2-1,TRBV2,TRBD2,few,TGTGCCAGGGGGGGGCAGGGACTAGCGGGAAGGAATGAGCAGTTCTTC,CARGGQGLAGRNEQFF
TRBJ1-4,TRBV5-1,TRBD1,-,TGCGCCAGCCGAGGTTCCGGGACAGGGAGTGAAAAACTGTTTTTT,CASRGSGTGSEKLFF
TRBJ1-5,TRBV6-5,-,-,TGTGCCAGCAGGGCAGGGGTGGCTCAGCCCCAGCATTTT,CASRAGVAQPQHF
TRBJ2-1,TRBV29-1,TRBD2,few,TGCAGCGTTGAGATAGCGGGCATCAGTGAGCAGTTCTTC,CSVEIAGISEQFF
TRBJ2-1,TRBV20-1,-,-,TGCAGTGCTAGACCAATGACCTCCTACAATGAGCAGTTCTTC,CSARPMTSYNEQFF
TRBJ2-7,TRBV4-2,-,few,TGTGCCAGCAGCCAAGACGGCTCCCAGAGAGAGCAGTACTTC,CASSQDGSQREQYF
TRBJ2-2,TRBV11-2,-,-,TGTGCCAGCAGGGCGGGACCCTTGATTTCCGGGGAGCTGTTTTTT,CASRAGPLISGELFF
TRBJ2-5,TRBV3-1,TRBD2,-,TGTGCCAGCAGCCAAGTTCGACTAGCGGACCTCCAAGAGACCCAGTACTTC,CASSQVRLADLQETQYF
TRBJ2-5,TRBV4-1,-,few,TGCGCCAGCAGCCAAGCTTTAGCTGAAGAGACCCAGTACTTC,CASSQALAEETQYF
TRBJ1-1,TRBV29-1,-,-,TGCAGCGTTACCCAGGGGTTGGGCACTGAAGCTTTCTTT,CSVTQGLGTEAFF
TRBJ2-5,TRBV29-1,TRBD2,few,TGCAGCGTTGAAGACCCGGGACTAGCGGGAGTCGTAGGGGAGCAGTACTTC,CSVEDPGLAGVVGEQYF
TRBJ2-5,TRBV6-1,TRBD2,-,TGTGCCAGCAGTGAAGCGGCGGGACTAGGGGAGACCCAGTACTTC,CASSEAAGLGETQYF
TRBJ1-4,TRBV5-6,-,few,TGTGCCAGCACTACGGTGGGTGCAACTAATGAAAAACTGTTTTTT,CASTTVGATNEKLFF